This T cell receptor (beta chain) was recovered during a study of post-analysis software for immune sequencing data. In the study overall: Relapsing-remitting, secondary progressive and progressive-relapsing forms made up the multiple sclerosis disease courses.

Study-level points and caveats: Five TRBV segments were significantly more frequent in patients than in controls. TRBV5-6, TRBV5-1 and TRBV20-1 were among these segments. People with multiple sclerosis had a significantly lower normalized Chao1 diversity than controls did. Samples from one preparation batch, clustered by F measure, grouped strongly together.

V gave up 5 bases and J gave up 3 bases, with 18 bases separating them. The CDR3 is 15 amino acids. CDR1 SGHDT and CDR2 YYEEEE come from the germline V gene. Included in the TCR beta cDNA libraries were unique molecular identifiers. About 500,000 cDNA molecules were obtained per 1 to 10 million input T cells. A single record per CDR3 protein comes from TCRdb applying MiXCR to the PCR reads. Among roughly 540,000 distinct CDR3 sequences listed, about a third were seen once. In this sample, this clonotype turned up once. Its antigen is not identified. This TCR came from a girl between 2 and 17 years old with multiple sclerosis. The specimen sequenced was blood. This sequence joins TRBV5-6 and TRBJ2-7; tentatively, D is TRBD1 (5 bases). The CDR3 loop is CASRRGSTLYYEQYF. In DNA form, the CDR3 reads TGTGCCAGCAGAAGGGGCAGCACTCTCTACTACGAGCAGTACTTC.